This entry lists 21 T cell receptor beta chains sequenced from one sample in a study of early T cells in non-severe SARS-CoV-2 infection. TCRdb re-derived calls from the 5' RACE reads in MiXCR, one entry per CDR3 protein. In the table there are fewer than 65,000 distinct CDR3 sequences, about 10% of which are singletons. Sequences were obtained from whole blood. These receptors were taken from an adult who was a healthcare worker with PCR-confirmed SARS-CoV-2 infection or an uninfected control (not recorded which).

The chain is built from TRBV6-5 and TRBJ2-2, with D unresolved. Germline V gives CDR1 MNHEY, CDR2 SVGAGI. The CDR3 runs 14 residues. Trimming left V 7 bases short and J 4 bases short, with 13 bases between. The CDR3 nucleotides read TGTGCCAGCAAGTGGGTCGCTAGCACCGGGGAGCTGTTTTTT. This codes for CASKWVASTGELFF.

This clonotype was recorded at least ten times. The chain employs TRBV21-1 and TRBJ2-7; TRBD1, the table's D call, lacks a check against the DNA. TRBV21-1 is described as a pseudogene. This CDR3 is built from 16 residues. CDR3 sequence reads: CASSSGKVTVRDEQYF. The CDR3 bases are TGTGCCAGCAGCTCGGGAAAGGTGACGGTACGAGACGAGCAGTACTTC.

In this sample, this clonotype turned up once. The chain joins TRBV6-6 to TRBJ2-3, with a tentative D call TRBD1 (5 bases). The CDR3 loop spans 17 amino acids. V was pared by 4 bases and J by 2 bases, with 19 bases between. Germline lookup yields CDR1 MNHNY and CDR2 SVGAGI (reference sequence). This CDR3 is CASSSLPAGPITDTQYF. The CDR3 DNA is TGTGCCAGCAGTTCCCTCCCCGCAGGGCCCATCACAGATACGCAGTATTTT.

This clonotype was counted a few times. The chain combines TRBV11-2 with TRBJ2-3; 7 bases are shared with TRBD2. The CDR3 runs 18 residues. The germline gives CDR1 SGHAT, CDR2 FQNNGV. With V trimmed by 1 base and J by 0 bases, 10 bases remained unmatched. In nucleotides, the CDR3 is TGTGCCAGCAGCTTAGGTCTGCTAGCGGACGCTAGCACAGATACGCAGTATTTT. Its protein is CASSLGLLADASTDTQYF.

On this clonotype: One end of the junction does not line up with germline, which may come from a read error. The rearrangement joins TRBV27 to TRBJ1-5, with 7 bases fitting TRBD1. This CDR3 region has 16 residues. The V gene's germline CDR1 is MNHEY and CDR2 SMNVEV (reference sequence). This CDR3 is CASGPAYRGTNQPRHF. CDR3 in DNA: TGTGCCAGCGGACCCGCTTACAGGGGAACCAATCAGCCCCGGCATTTT.

This clonotype has a handful of counts. The V gene is TRBV5-1, the J gene TRBJ2-1, with a possible D match to TRBD2 (5 bases). With 0 bases removed from V and 4 bases from J, the gap between germline ends came to 17 bases. This CDR3 has 17 residues. Germline V CDR1 and CDR2: SGHRS, YFSETQ. The CDR3 coding sequence is TGCGCCAGCAGCTTGGTAGCTGAGAGGGCCGGGTACAATGAGCAGTTCTTC. Its protein is CASSLVAERAGYNEQFF.

This clonotype was seen a handful of times. This rearrangement joins TRBV6-5 to TRBJ1-5; D not certain. The ends were cut back, 5 bases at V and 7 bases at J, with 15 bases in the middle. CDR3 length: 14 residues. Per germline, CDR1 MNHEY and CDR2 SVGAGI. In nucleotides, the CDR3 is TGTGCCAGCAGTCCTAGTCTCCCAGCGCAGCCCCAGCATTTT. Residues: CASSPSLPAQPQHF.

CDR3 region: CASSQRGRYNEQFF. The CDR3 DNA reads as TGTGCCAGCAGCCAAAGGGGAAGGTACAATGAGCAGTTCTTC. The chain employs TRBV14 and TRBJ2-1; tentatively, D is TRBD1 (5 bases). The germline CDR1 and CDR2 sequences are SGHDN and FVKESK. V lost 2 bases and J lost 4, with 9 bases in between. The CDR3 has 14 amino acids.

The V gene is TRBV30, the J gene TRBJ2-7, with 9 bases that match TRBD1. The CDR3 contains 12 residues. The ends lost 4 bases at V and 3 bases at J; junction bases unmatched: 1. Germline V lookup: CDR1 GTSNPN, CDR2 SVGIG (reference sequence). For the CDR3, the DNA is TGTGCCTGGACGACAGGGGGCTACGAGCAGTACTTC. This translates into CAWTTGGYEQYF.

This clonotype was observed a few times. This chain connects TRBV25-1 to TRBJ1-4, with D possibly TRBD1 on 6 matching bases. The CDR3 is made up of 13 amino acids. Trimming removed 4 bases at V and 7 bases at J, with 10 bases between. Germline V gene sequence: CDR1 MGHDK, CDR2 SYGVNS. CDR3 sequence reads: CASSGTGIEKLFF. In DNA, the CDR3 is TGTGCCAGCAGTGGAACAGGGATTGAAAAACTGTTTTTT.

The rearrangement joins TRBV6-1 to TRBJ1-2, with D tentatively TRBD1 (5 bases). The germline CDR1 and CDR2 sequences are MNHNS and SASEGT. The CDR3 has 15 amino acids. V was shortened by 5 bases and J by 4 bases, with 17 bases between the two germline ends. The CDR3 here is CASSYDIQGLYGYTF. The CDR3 bases are TGTGCCAGCAGTTACGATATTCAGGGACTCTATGGCTACACCTTC.

This chain joins TRBV10-3 and TRBJ1-1, with TRBD1 matching over 8 bases. In germline, CDR1 is ENHRY, CDR2 SYGVKD. The J segment lost 1 base and the V segment lost 3 bases, leaving 4 bases of the junction unmatched. The CDR3 has 15 amino acids. The CDR3 DNA reads as TGTGCCATCAGTGATTGGGACAGGTGGAACACTGAAGCTTTCTTT. This sequence encodes CAISDWDRWNTEAFF.

The chain employs TRBV12-3 or TRBV12-4 and TRBJ1-1; D perhaps matches TRBD1 (6 bases). Between the trimmed V and J ends, which lost 1 base and 0 bases, there was a span of 12 bases. The length of the CDR3 is 16 residues. The CDR3 coding sequence is TGTGCCAGCAGTTTAGACAGGGTGATGCTGAACACTGAAGCTTTCTTT. Amino acid sequence: CASSLDRVMLNTEAFF.

The chain is built from TRBV10-3 and TRBJ2-7, with TRBD1 matching over 11 bases. The trim removed 10 bases at V and 4 bases at J, leaving 3 bases unmatched. This CDR3 has 12 amino acids. Germline assignment: CDR1 ENHRY and CDR2 SYGVKD. The CDR3 sequence: CATGQGAYEQYF. For the CDR3, the DNA is TGTGCCACAGGACAGGGGGCTTACGAGCAGTACTTC.

Of note for this clonotype: Germline and junction disagree at one end, which may indicate a read error. The rearrangement joins TRBV7-2 to TRBJ1-4, with D possibly matching TRBD1 (6 bases). Germline CDR1 SGHTA, CDR2 FQGNSA. The CDR3 extends over 13 amino acids. As DNA, the CDR3 is TGTGCCAGCAGCTTAGCAGACCGAGGGGGTGCTGTTTTT. Amino acid sequence: CASSLADRGGAVF. The full variable domain, with the rest looked up from reference TRBV7-2 and TRBJ1-4, is GAGVSQSPSNKVTEKGKDVELRCDPISGHTALYWYRQSLGQGLEFLIYFQGNSAPDKSGLPSDRFSAERTGGSVSTLTIQRTQQEDSAVYLCASSLADRGGAVFGSGTQLSVL.

At least ten counts were recorded for this clonotype. The chain is built from TRBV25-1 and TRBJ1-1; perhaps TRBD1 as D (5 bases). V was trimmed by 4 bases and J by 4 bases, leaving 10 bases between them. The CDR3 length is 13 residues. Per germline, CDR1 MGHDK and CDR2 SYGVNS. Here the CDR3 reads CASSVPGGTEAFF. As DNA, the CDR3 is TGTGCCAGCAGTGTACCCGGGGGCACTGAAGCTTTCTTT.

Ten or more counts support this clonotype. V and J are TRBV10-3 and TRBJ2-5; D not resolved. The CDR3 has 14 amino acids. V shed 10 bases and J shed 4 bases, with 19 bases lying between them. Germline CDR1 is ENHRY and CDR2 is SYGVKD. The DNA for the CDR3 is TGTGCCACCAAGAGCCCCTCGTCTGGAGAGACCCAGTACTTC. This encodes CATKSPSSGETQYF.

Here the CDR3 DNA reads TGTGCCACCAGTGATTCAGGACTCGTCCGGACCCAGTACTTC. Translating gives CATSDSGLVRTQYF. The chain combines TRBV24-1 with TRBJ2-5; perhaps TRBD2 as D (5 bases). CDR3 length: 14 amino acids. Trimming pared 2 bases from V and 7 bases from J, leaving 13 bases between. The V gene's germline CDR1 is KGHDR and CDR2 SFDVKD.

At least ten counts were recorded for this clonotype. The gene calls are TRBV7-2 and TRBJ1-2; possible D gene TRBD1, 6 bases. Trimming removed 4 bases from V and 4 bases from J, with 16 bases in between. Germline values: CDR1 SGHTA, CDR2 FQGNSA. The CDR3 extends over 15 amino acids. The CDR3 nucleotides read TGTGCCAGCAGCTATGGGGGCAGCCGGGGCTATGGCTACACCTTC. It yields the protein CASSYGGSRGYGYTF. Supplemented by reference TRBV7-2 and TRBJ1-2, the full variable domain reads GAGVSQSPSNKVTEKGKDVELRCDPISGHTALYWYRQSLGQGLEFLIYFQGNSAPDKSGLPSDRFSAERTGGSVSTLTIQRTQQEDSAVYLCASSYGGSRGYGYTFGSGTRLTVV.

The gene calls are TRBV29-1 and TRBJ2-7, with 8 positions matching TRBD1. CDR3 size: 11 residues. V shed 6 bases, J shed 5 bases, and the junction held 3 bases outside the gene matches. The germline CDR1 and CDR2 sequences are SQVTM and ANQGSEA. This CDR3 is CSVGQGNEQYF. The CDR3 nucleotides read TGCAGCGTAGGACAGGGAAACGAGCAGTACTTC.

This clonotype has only a few counts. The CDR3 DNA reads as TGTGCCAGCAGCGTAGGATCCAGGGACGGGAATGAGCAGTTCTTC. It specifies CASSVGSRDGNEQFF. The rearrangement joins TRBV9 to TRBJ2-1, with D perhaps TRBD1 or TRBD2 (5 bases each). Germline CDR1 reads SGDLS; CDR2 reads YYNGEE. Trimming left V 0 bases short and J 7 bases short, with 14 bases between. The CDR3 totals 15 residues.